The rows below give T cell receptor beta chains drawn from one sample of a study of blood T cell repertoires in COVID-19. Generated by immunoSEQ multiplex PCR, the TCRdb table keeps only in-frame clones and is missing some. The sample lists about 190,000 clones, roughly 83% seen once, with roughly 3% in the top ten. The material sequenced was PBMCs or T cells enriched from blood (not recorded which). These receptors were obtained from a woman in her 30s who had recovered from COVID-19. The conserved cysteine and the conserved F or W are not part of the CDR3 here. Rows give clone size only sometimes, using once, few, many, or a class for an expanded clone.

clone size | CDR3 length | J gene | V gene | CDR3 protein
. | 9 | TRBJ1-2 | TRBV12-3/TRBV12-4 | ATSSPHGYT
. | 13 | TRBJ2-3 | TRBV7-2 | ASSFGQSFTDTQY
many | 12 | TRBJ1-3 | TRBV5-1 | ASSLDSSGNTIY
. | 12 | TRBJ1-2 | TRBV3-1/TRBV3-2 | ASSPGTPLYGYT
once | 13 | TRBJ1-5 | TRBV3-1/TRBV3-2 | ASSQGPVSNQPQH
. | 11 | TRBJ2-5 | TRBV5-6 | ASSLTGWETQY
. | 14 | TRBJ1-1 | TRBV7-9 | ASSLRDRAWATEAF
once | 15 | TRBJ2-1 | TRBV19 | ASTTGWPSSSYNEQF
once | 11 | TRBJ2-7 | TRBV5-6 | ASSLTGVYEQY
few | 13 | TRBJ2-5 | TRBV7-9 | ASSLGQGEQETQY
few | 13 | TRBJ2-1 | TRBV2 | ASSVDEHSYNEQF
. | 11 | TRBJ2-3 | TRBV2 | AGGTGVVDTQY
. | 15 | TRBJ2-6 | TRBV15 | ATSELAGSSGANVLT
. | 13 | TRBJ1-5 | TRBV14 | ASSPRPGEGQPQH
. | 16 | TRBJ2-5 | TRBV25-1 | ASSEPHQRQAHQETQY
few | 10 | TRBJ2-7 | TRBV27 | ASSGGVAKQY
. | 11 | TRBJ1-2 | TRBV18 | ASSRGGIRGYT
. | 13 | TRBJ1-5 | TRBV27 | ASSLSGQGNQPQH
once | 15 | TRBJ2-7 | TRBV7-2 | ASSFLPIAGRSYEQY
. | 11 | TRBJ1-6 | TRBV28 | ASSPGGLSPLH